The clone carrying this TCR beta chain was detected only a few times. The sample comes from a study of blood T cell repertoires in COVID-19. Trimming cost V 1 base and J 4 bases; bases outside gene matches: 1. Germline CDR1 SGHTA, CDR2 FQGNSA. This CDR3 is 14 amino acids long. Clones were sequenced by immunoSEQ multiplex PCR, and TCRdb holds only the in-frame ones, with some missing. The table includes a few hundred thousand clones, less than 90% detected once. This sequence joins TRBV7-2 and TRBJ2-3; 8 bases match TRBD2. The sequence was collected from a woman of 80 years or more with active or convalescent COVID-19. Sample: peripheral blood. For the CDR3, the DNA is TGTGCCAGCAGCTTAGGCGGGAGGTCAGATACGCAGTATTTT. It codes for CASSLGGRSDTQYF.